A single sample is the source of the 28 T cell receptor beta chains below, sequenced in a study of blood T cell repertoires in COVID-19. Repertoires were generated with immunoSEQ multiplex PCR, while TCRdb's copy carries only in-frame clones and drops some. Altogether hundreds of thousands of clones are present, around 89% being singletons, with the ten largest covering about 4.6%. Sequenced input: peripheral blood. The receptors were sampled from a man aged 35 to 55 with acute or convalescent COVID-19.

CDR3 nucleotide sequence: TGTGCCAGCAGTGTACTCAGGGGGCTGAACACTGAAGCTTTCTTT. This sequence encodes CASSVLRGLNTEAFF. The chain has TRBV27 and TRBJ1-1, with TRBD1 matching over 8 bases. The CDR3 sequence is 15 residues long. Germline V gene sequence: CDR1 MNHEY, CDR2 SMNVEV (reference sequence). The J segment lost 0 bases and the V segment lost 5 bases, leaving 5 bases of the junction unmatched.

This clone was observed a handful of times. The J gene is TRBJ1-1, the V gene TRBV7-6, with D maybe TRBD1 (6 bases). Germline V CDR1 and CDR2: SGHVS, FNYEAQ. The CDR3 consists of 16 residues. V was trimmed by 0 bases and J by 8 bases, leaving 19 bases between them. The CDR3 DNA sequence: TGTGCCAGCAGCTTAGCGCACCTAGCACAGGGAGAAGAAGCTTTCTTT. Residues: CASSLAHLAQGEEAFF. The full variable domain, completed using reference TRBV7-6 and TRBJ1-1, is GAGVSQSPRYKVTKRGQDVALRCDPISGHVSLYWYRQALGQGPEFLTYFNYEAQQDKSGLPNDRFSAERPEGSISTLTIQRTEQRDSAMYRCASSLAHLAQGEEAFFGQGTRLTVV.

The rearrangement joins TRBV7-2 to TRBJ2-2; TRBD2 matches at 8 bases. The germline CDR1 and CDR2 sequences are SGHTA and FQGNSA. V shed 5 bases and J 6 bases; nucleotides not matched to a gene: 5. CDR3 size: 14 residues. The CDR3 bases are TGTGCCAGCAGCGTGACTAGCGATTCCGGGGAGCTGTTTTTT. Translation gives CASSVTSDSGELFF.

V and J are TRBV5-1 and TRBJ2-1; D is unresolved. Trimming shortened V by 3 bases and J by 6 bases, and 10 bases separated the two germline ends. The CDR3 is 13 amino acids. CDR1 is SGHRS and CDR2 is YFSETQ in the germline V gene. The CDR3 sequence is CASSSRPGNEQFF. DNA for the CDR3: TGCGCCAGCAGCTCTCGCCCCGGCAATGAGCAGTTCTTC.

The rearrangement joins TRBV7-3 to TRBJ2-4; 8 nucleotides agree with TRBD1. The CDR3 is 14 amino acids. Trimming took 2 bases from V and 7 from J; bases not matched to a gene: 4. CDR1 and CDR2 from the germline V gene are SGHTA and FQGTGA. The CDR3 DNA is TGTGCCAGCAGCTTACAGGGGGCCCCTAACATTCAGTACTTC. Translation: CASSLQGAPNIQYF.

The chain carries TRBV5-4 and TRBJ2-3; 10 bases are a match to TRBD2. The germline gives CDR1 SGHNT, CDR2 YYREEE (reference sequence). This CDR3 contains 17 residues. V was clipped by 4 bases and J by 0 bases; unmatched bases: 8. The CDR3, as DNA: TGTGCCAGCAGCCCAACTAGCGGGGTCATTAGCACAGATACGCAGTATTTT. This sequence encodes CASSPTSGVISTDTQYF.

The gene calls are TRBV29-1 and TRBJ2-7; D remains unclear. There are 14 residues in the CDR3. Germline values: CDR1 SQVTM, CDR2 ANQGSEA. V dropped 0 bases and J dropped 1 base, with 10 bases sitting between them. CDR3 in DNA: TGCAGCGTTGAAGATCCTGGCAGTTCCTACGAGCAGTACTTC. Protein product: CSVEDPGSSYEQYF.

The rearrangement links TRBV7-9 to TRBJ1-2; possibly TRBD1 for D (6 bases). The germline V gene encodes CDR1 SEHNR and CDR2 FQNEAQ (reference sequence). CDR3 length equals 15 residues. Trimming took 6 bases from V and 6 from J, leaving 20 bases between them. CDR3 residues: CASRSILQGMDGYTF. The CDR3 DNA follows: TGTGCCAGCAGATCTATTTTACAGGGAATGGATGGCTACACCTTC.

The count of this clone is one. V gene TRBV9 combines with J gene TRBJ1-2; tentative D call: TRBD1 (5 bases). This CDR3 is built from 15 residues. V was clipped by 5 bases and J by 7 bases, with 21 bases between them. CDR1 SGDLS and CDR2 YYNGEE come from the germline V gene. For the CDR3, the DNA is TGTGCCAGCAGTCCCGGGGGTCTCTATCAAGGTGGCTACACCTTC. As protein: CASSPGGLYQGGYTF. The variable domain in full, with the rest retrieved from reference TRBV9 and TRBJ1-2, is DSGVTQTPKHLITATGQRVTLRCSPRSGDLSVYWYQQSLDQGLQFLIQYYNGEERAKGNILERFSAQQFPDLHSELNLSSLELGDSALYFCASSPGGLYQGGYTFGSGTRLTVV.

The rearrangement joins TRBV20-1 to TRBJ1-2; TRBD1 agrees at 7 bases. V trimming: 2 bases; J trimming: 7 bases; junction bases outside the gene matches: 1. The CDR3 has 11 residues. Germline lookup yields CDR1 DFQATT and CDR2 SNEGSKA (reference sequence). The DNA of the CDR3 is TGCAGTGCTAGACAGGGGGGTGGCTACACCTTC. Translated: CSARQGGGYTF.

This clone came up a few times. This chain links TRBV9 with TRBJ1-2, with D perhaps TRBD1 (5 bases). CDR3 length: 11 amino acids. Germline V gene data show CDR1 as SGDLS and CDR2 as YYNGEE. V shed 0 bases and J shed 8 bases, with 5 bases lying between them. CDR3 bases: TGTGCCAGCAGCGTAGCAGGGGGCTACACCTTC. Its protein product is CASSVAGGYTF.

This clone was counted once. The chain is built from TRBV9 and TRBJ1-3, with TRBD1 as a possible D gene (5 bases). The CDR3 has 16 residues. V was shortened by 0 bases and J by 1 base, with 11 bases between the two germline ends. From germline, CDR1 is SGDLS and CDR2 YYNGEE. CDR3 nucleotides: TGTGCCAGCAGCGTAGCTCCCGACAGTTCTGGAAACACCATATATTTT. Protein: CASSVAPDSSGNTIYF.

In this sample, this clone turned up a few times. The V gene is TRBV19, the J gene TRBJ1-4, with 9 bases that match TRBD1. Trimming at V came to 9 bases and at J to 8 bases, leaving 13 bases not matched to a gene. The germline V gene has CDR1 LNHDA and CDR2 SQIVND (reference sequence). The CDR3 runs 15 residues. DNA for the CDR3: TGTGCCAGCTCTCGCCAACAGGGGGCGGGAGAAAAACTGTTTTTT. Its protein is CASSRQQGAGEKLFF.

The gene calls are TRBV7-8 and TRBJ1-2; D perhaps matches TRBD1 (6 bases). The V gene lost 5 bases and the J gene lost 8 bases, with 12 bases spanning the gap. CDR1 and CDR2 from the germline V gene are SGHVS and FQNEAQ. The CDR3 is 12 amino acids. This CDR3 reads CASSQGLSGYTF. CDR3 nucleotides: TGTGCCAGCAGCCAGGGGTTGTCGGGCTACACCTTC. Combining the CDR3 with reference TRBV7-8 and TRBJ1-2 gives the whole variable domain GAGVSQSPRYKVAKRGQDVALRCDPISGHVSLFWYQQALGQGPEFLTYFQNEAQLDKSGLPSDRFFAERPEGSVSTLKIQRTQQEDSAVYLCASSQGLSGYTFGSGTRLTVV.

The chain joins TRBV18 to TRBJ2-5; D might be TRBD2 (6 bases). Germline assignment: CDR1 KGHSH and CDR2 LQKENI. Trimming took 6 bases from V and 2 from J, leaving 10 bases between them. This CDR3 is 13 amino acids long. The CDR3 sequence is CASSGGVQETQYF. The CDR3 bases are TGTGCCAGCTCCGGAGGGGTTCAAGAGACCCAGTACTTC.

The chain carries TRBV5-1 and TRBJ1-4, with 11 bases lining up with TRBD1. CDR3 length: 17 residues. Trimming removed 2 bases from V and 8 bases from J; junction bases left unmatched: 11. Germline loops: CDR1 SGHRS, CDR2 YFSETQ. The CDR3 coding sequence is TGCGCCAGCAGCTTCGTCCCGGGACAGGGGGATGGGGAAAAACTGTTTTTT. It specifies CASSFVPGQGDGEKLFF.

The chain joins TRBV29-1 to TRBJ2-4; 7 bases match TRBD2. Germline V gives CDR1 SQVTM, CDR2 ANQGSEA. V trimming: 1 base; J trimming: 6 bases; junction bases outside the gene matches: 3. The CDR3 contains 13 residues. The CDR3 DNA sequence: TGCAGCGTTGAAGGGGCTAGCGGAAACATTCAGTACTTC. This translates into CSVEGASGNIQYF.

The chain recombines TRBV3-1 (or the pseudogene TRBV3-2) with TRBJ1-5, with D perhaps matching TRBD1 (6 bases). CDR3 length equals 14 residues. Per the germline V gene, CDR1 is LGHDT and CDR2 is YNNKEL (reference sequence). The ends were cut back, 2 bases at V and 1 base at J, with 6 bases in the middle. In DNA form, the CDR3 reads TGTGCCAGCAGCCAACAGGGGAGCAATCAGCCCCAGCATTTT. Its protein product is CASSQQGSNQPQHF.

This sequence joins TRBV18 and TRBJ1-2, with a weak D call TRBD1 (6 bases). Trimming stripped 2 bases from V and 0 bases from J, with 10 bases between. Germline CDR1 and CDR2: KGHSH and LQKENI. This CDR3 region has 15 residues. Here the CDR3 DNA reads TGTGCCAGCTCACCAGGCTGGGGGCCTAACTATGGCTACACCTTC. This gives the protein CASSPGWGPNYGYTF.

The CDR3 sequence: CATAVLGGANNSPLHF. The CDR3 DNA reads TGTGCCACCGCCGTCCTCGGGGGGGCGAATAATTCACCCCTCCACTTT. This rearrangement joins TRBV5-4 to TRBJ1-6; D is perhaps TRBD1 (6 bases). The CDR3 extends over 16 amino acids. Germline loops: CDR1 SGHNT, CDR2 YYREEE (reference sequence). Trimming cost V 9 bases and J 5 bases, with 21 bases left between them.

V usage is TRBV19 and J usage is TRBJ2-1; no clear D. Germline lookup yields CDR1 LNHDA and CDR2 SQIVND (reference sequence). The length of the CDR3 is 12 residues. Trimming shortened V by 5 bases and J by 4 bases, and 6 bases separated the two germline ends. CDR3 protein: CASSFGYNEQFF. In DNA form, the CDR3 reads TGTGCCAGTAGTTTCGGGTACAATGAGCAGTTCTTC.

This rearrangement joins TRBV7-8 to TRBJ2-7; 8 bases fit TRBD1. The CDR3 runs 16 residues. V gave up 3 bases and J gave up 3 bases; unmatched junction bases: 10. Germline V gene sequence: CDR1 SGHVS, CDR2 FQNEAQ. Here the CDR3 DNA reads TGTGCCAGCAGCTTGGGGGTTCGGACAGGGCACTACGAGCAGTACTTC. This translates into CASSLGVRTGHYEQYF.

Written as DNA, the CDR3 is TGTGCCAGCAGTGCCATACAGGGGCAGGGCTACACCTTC. It codes for CASSAIQGQGYTF. The rearrangement uses TRBV9 and TRBJ1-2, with TRBD1 matching 7 bases. V dropped 5 bases and J dropped 8; count of bases not matched to a gene: 9. This CDR3 is built from 13 residues. Germline lookup yields CDR1 SGDLS and CDR2 YYNGEE.

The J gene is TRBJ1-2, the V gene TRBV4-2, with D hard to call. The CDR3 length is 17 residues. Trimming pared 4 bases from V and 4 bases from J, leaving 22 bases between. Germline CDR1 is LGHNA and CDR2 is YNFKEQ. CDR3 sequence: CASSPEALLGSIYGYTF. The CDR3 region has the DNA TGTGCCAGCAGCCCTGAGGCACTCCTGGGTTCCATCTATGGCTACACCTTC.

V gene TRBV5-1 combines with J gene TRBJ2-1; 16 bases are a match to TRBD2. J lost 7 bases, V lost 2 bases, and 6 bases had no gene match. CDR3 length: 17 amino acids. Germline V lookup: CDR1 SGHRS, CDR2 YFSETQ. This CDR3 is CASSFGTSGGARNEQFF. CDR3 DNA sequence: TGCGCCAGCAGCTTCGGGACTAGCGGGGGGGCGAGGAATGAGCAGTTCTTC.

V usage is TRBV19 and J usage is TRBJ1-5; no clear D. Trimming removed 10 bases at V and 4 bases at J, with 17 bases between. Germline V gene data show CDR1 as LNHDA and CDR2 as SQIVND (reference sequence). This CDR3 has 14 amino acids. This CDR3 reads CATPTETKNQPQHF. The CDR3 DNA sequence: TGTGCCACCCCAACCGAGACAAAAAATCAGCCCCAGCATTTT.

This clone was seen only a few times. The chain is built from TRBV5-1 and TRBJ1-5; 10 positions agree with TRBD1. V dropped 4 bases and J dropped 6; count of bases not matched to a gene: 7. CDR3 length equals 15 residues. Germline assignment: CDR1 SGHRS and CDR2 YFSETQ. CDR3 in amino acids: CASSVGQGLGQPQHF. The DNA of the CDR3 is TGCGCCAGCAGCGTGGGACAGGGGTTAGGTCAGCCCCAGCATTTT. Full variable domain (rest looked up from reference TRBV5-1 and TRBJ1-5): KAGVTQTPRYLIKTRGQQVTLSCSPISGHRSVSWYQQTPGQGLQFLFEYFSETQRNKGNFPGRFSGRQFSNSRSEMNVSTLELGDSALYLCASSVGQGLGQPQHFGDGTRLSIL.

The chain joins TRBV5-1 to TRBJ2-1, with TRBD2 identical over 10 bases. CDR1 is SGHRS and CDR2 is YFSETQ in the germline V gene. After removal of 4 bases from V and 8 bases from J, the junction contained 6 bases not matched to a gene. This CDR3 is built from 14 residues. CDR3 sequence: CASSVAGGLDEQFF. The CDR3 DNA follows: TGCGCCAGCAGCGTAGCGGGGGGCCTTGATGAGCAGTTCTTC.